The next 4 T cell receptor beta chains were all read from a single sample in a study of OX40 agonist ivuxolimab in advanced cancers. Here immunoSEQ multiplex PCR was the method, and the copy in TCRdb shows in-frame clones only, minus some. Found here are fewer than 85,000 clones, 75% to 80% of them singletons; the top ten hold 1.6%. The sample in question was CD4+ or CD8+ T cells sorted from blood, obtained in a trial of the OX40 agonist ivuxolimab. These receptors originate from an adult with an advanced solid tumor such as melanoma, head and neck, liver or kidney cancer.

The V gene is TRBV19, the J gene TRBJ2-1, with a possible D match to TRBD1 (6 bases). With 6 bases removed from V and 7 bases from J, the gap between germline ends came to 13 bases. Germline CDR1 is LNHDA and CDR2 is SQIVND (reference sequence). This CDR3 has 13 amino acids. In DNA form, the CDR3 reads TGTGCCAGTAGCCCAGGGGTGAGGAATGAGCAGTTCTTC. It specifies CASSPGVRNEQFF.

The V and J genes are TRBV6-5 and TRBJ2-5; the D gene could be TRBD1 or TRBD2 (5 bases each). From germline, CDR1 is MNHEY and CDR2 SVGAGI. CDR3 length equals 14 residues. Trimming left V 0 bases short and J 5 bases short, with 10 bases between. The CDR3 DNA is TGTGCCAGCAGTTACTCAAGGGACCGGGAGACCCAGTACTTC. This gives the protein CASSYSRDRETQYF.

The gene calls are TRBV28 and TRBJ2-3; TRBD2 is a possible D gene (6 bases). The CDR3 loop spans 16 amino acids. CDR1 and CDR2 (germline): MDHEN, SYDVKM. V was pared by 5 bases and J by 0 bases, with 15 bases between. CDR3 in DNA: TGTGCCAGCAGTCCCCTTCTAGGGAGGAGCACAGATACGCAGTATTTT. Its translation is CASSPLLGRSTDTQYF.

In regard to this clone: A junction boundary mismatches the germline segment, possibly from a read error. The gene calls are TRBV7-7 and TRBJ2-1, with 8 bases matching TRBD2. The CDR3 covers 15 residues. Germline-derived CDR1 and CDR2 are SSHAT and FNYEAQ (reference sequence). CDR3 region: CASSPPGRVFREQFF. In DNA form, the CDR3 reads TGTGCTAGCAGCCCGCCCGGGAGGGTCTTTCGGGAGCAGTTCTTC. Filled out from reference TRBV7-7 and TRBJ2-1, the complete variable domain reads GAGVSQSPRYKVTKRGQDVTLRCDPISSHATLYWYQQALGQGPEFLTYFNYEAQPDKSGLPSDRFSAERPEGSISTLTIQRTEQRDSAMYRCASSPPGRVFREQFFGPGTRLTVL.